The sequence of this TCR beta chain was determined in a study of T cell repertoires in cytomegalovirus infection. The study, taken as a whole, reports: CMV carriers with the relevant HLA were identified by cumulative public TCR beta family frequency.

This clonotype has ten or more counts. Antigen unknown. Trimming shortened V by 5 bases and J by 12 bases, and 14 bases separated the two germline ends. Germline V gene sequence: CDR1 SGHTA, CDR2 FQGNSA. CDR3 length: 12 residues. TCRdb recomputed calls from the reads with MiXCR, one row per CDR3 protein. The data hold approximately 500,000 distinct CDR3 sequences, with more than 20% observed a single time. This clonotype originated in a human donor in good health (CMV status not recorded). Some clones in this sample may be carry-over from other donors' samples. Material: PBMCs. V gene TRBV7-2 combines with J gene TRBJ1-5; D might be TRBD1 (6 bases). This CDR3 is CASSGRGGSQHF. The CDR3 DNA is TGTGCCAGCAGCGGACGTGGGGGCAGCCAGCATTTT.